One sample yielded the 11 T cell receptor beta chains listed below, sequenced in a study of CD4 T cells in relation to SARS-CoV-2 and coronaviruses. The unexposed donors gave CD4+ T cells in 2011-2018, prior to COVID-19. After approximately ten days of culture, CD4+ T cells were isolated. Here immunoSEQ multiplex PCR was the method, and the copy in TCRdb shows in-frame clones only, minus some. The sample has 20,000 to 25,000 clones, roughly 72% seen once; the top ten hold about 16%. What these receptors recognize is not known. Sequenced: CD4+ T cells from PBMCs, cultured in vitro. These receptor sequences come from a human donor in good health.

This sequence joins TRBV3-1 (or the pseudogene TRBV3-2) and TRBJ1-3; no definite D call. V gave up 2 bases and J gave up 4 bases, with 12 bases separating them. CDR1 LGHDT and CDR2 YNNKEL come from the germline V gene (reference sequence). This CDR3 region has 15 residues. CDR3 DNA sequence: TGTGCCAGCAGCCAACCCCCCGGTTCCGGAAACACCATATATTTT. This encodes CASSQPPGSGNTIYF.

V and J are TRBV27 and TRBJ1-2, with a weak D call TRBD1 (6 bases). The germline CDR1 and CDR2 sequences are MNHEY and SMNVEV (reference sequence). This CDR3 spans 14 amino acids. Deletions cut 2 bases from V and 0 bases from J, with 7 bases between. The DNA of the CDR3 is TGTGCCAGCAGTTTAAGGGGGGCTAACTATGGCTACACCTTC. It specifies CASSLRGANYGYTF.

Sample share makes this clone medium-sized. The CDR3 sequence is CASSFHGELFF. The CDR3 nucleotides are TGTGCCAGCAGCTTTCACGGGGAGCTGTTTTTT. V is TRBV5-6 and J is TRBJ2-2; D is undetermined. Between the trimmed V and J ends, which lost 2 bases and 7 bases, there was a span of 3 bases. This CDR3 is built from 11 residues. Germline V gene data show CDR1 as SGHDT and CDR2 as YYEEEE.

The rearrangement joins TRBV7-9 to TRBJ1-6; no definite D call. The germline V gene encodes CDR1 SEHNR and CDR2 FQNEAQ (reference sequence). The V and J ends lost 5 bases and 7 bases respectively, with 9 bases between them. This CDR3 is 13 amino acids long. The chain's CDR3 is CASSKDGNSPLHF. The CDR3 DNA is TGTGCCAGCAGCAAGGACGGGAATTCACCCCTCCACTTT.

The chain is built from TRBV4-3 and TRBJ1-4; D possibly corresponds to TRBD1 (6 bases). Germline V gene sequence: CDR1 LGHNA, CDR2 YSLEER. V was clipped by 4 bases and J by 0 bases, with 12 bases between them. This CDR3 spans 16 amino acids. The CDR3 DNA sequence: TGCGCCAGCAGCCGGAATACAGGGACAACTAATGAAAAACTGTTTTTT. Encoded protein: CASSRNTGTTNEKLFF.

The V call is TRBV18, the J call TRBJ1-6; TRBD1 is a possible D gene (5 bases). The CDR3 runs to 17 residues. The germline V gene has CDR1 KGHSH and CDR2 LQKENI. V shed 3 bases and J shed 5 bases, with 17 bases lying between them. The CDR3 is CASSPRYAGDDNSPLHF. In DNA form, the CDR3 reads TGTGCCAGCTCACCTCGGTATGCGGGGGATGATAATTCACCCCTCCACTTT.

The chain is built from TRBV18 and TRBJ2-4; TRBD1 aligns across 7 bases. V was clipped by 6 bases and J by 10 bases; unmatched bases: 9. CDR1 is KGHSH, CDR2 LQKENI, per germline. The CDR3 contains 13 residues. The CDR3 DNA follows: TGTGCCAGCTCCTCCGGGACAGATGGGATTCAGTACTTC. This sequence encodes CASSSGTDGIQYF.

The chain links TRBV10-3 to TRBJ2-3, with 12 bases matching TRBD2. The CDR3 length is 17 residues. CDR1 is ENHRY, CDR2 SYGVKD, per germline. V lost 3 bases and J lost 3; bases outside the gene matches: 7. CDR3 residues: CAISDGLAGGRTDTQYF. CDR3 coding DNA: TGTGCCATCAGTGACGGTCTAGCGGGGGGGCGAACAGATACGCAGTATTTT.

The chain carries TRBV11-3 and TRBJ1-1; TRBD1 might be the D (6 bases). CDR3 length: 14 amino acids. Trimming cost V 5 bases and J 6 bases, with 16 bases left between them. Germline CDR1 SGHNT, CDR2 YENEEA. Here the CDR3 reads CASSQGGEAAEAFF. The CDR3 DNA is TGTGCCAGCAGCCAAGGGGGAGAAGCTGCTGAAGCTTTCTTT.

The chain joins TRBV9 to TRBJ2-1, with 7 bases lining up with TRBD2. Trimming at V came to 0 bases and at J to 7 bases, leaving 10 bases not matched to a gene. CDR3 size: 16 residues. The V gene's germline CDR1 is SGDLS and CDR2 YYNGEE. The CDR3 loop is CASSVGAGAGSNEQFF. The CDR3 nucleotides are TGTGCCAGCAGCGTAGGGGCTGGAGCGGGGTCGAATGAGCAGTTCTTC.

This clone was counted once. The chain uses TRBV24-1 and TRBJ2-2; 8 positions match TRBD2. The CDR3 is made up of 16 amino acids. V lost 3 bases and J lost 1; bases outside the gene matches: 3. Germline V lookup: CDR1 KGHDR, CDR2 SFDVKD. CDR3 protein: CATSDGSGVNTGELFF. The CDR3 DNA reads as TGTGCCACCAGTGATGGTAGCGGGGTGAACACCGGGGAGCTGTTTTTT.